This T cell receptor (beta chain) came from a study of T cells in Graves' hyperthyroidism and ophthalmopathy (dated by TCRdb to the late 2010s). Some background on the complete study: Peripheral blood was collected at initial diagnosis, before any treatment. After sampling, hyperthyroidism patients received methimazole starting at 30 mg daily, and ophthalmopathy patients received high-dose intravenous methylprednisolone. The approximately 95 discovery patients were divided at random into training and test sets in a 7:3 ratio. Prospective prediction of ophthalmopathy was tested in an independent validation cohort consisting of fewer than 20 hyperthyroidism patients and around 16 patients who later progressed to ophthalmopathy. According to the paper, TCR Vbeta CDR3 sequencing was carried out on approximately 140 peripheral blood samples, which came from 40 to 45 ophthalmopathy, 80 or so hyperthyroidism and about 17 progressor patients. Thyroid tissue and blood T-cell repertoires from several Graves' hyperthyroidism patients were also compared in the study. To identify TCR V-J signatures that set the groups apart, the researchers used a discovery cohort of about a hundred patients, made up of 40 to 45 with Graves' ophthalmopathy and some 56 with stable Graves' hyperthyroidism.

The TCR beta CDR3 regions were amplified from the RNA transcripts. The first round of RT-PCR for the TCR CDR3 was performed with the HTBI primer set and the Qiagen OneStep RT-PCR kit. The libraries were constructed in a second round of multiplex PCR and then size-selected and purified. Sequencing of the libraries was done on an Illumina HiSeq2000 using paired-end 100 bp reads. As for the original processing: SOAPnuke was used to process the raw data, with reads discarded if the reads contained adapters or uncalled bases, had a mean Phred below 15, or lacked an exact constant-primer or identifier match. COPE v1.2.5 was used to merge high-quality paired reads, and clonotypes were defined as unique nucleotide sequences. MiTCR v1.1 was used to align clonotypes to the IMGT TRBV, TRBD and TRBJ reference segments. The analysis was restricted to V-J combinations with a frequency above 0.0001, which together covered 99% to 99.2% of the repertoires. The TCS score was defined as F50 (clonal expansion) divided by E x V (chaos), with BLOSUM62-based TCRdist calculated between CDR3 peptides within each V-J. Welch's t-statistics and random forest reduced approximately 520 V-J features to 13, which were used in a naive Bayes classifier (R e1071). TCRdb passed the public sequencing reads through fastp at Q25 and MiXCR, retaining productive beta sequences. CDR3 protein duplicates are merged, each entry listing the most common genes and DNA. For this entry, the V and J calls and clone size follow TCRdb and not the study's own pipeline. Across this sample there are roughly 380,000 distinct CDR3 sequences, with approximately 13% seen only once. The ten largest clones capture around 21% of the sample.

The hyperthyroidism patients were between 18 and 65 years old and newly diagnosed, with a disease duration of less than 2 months. The study excluded patients with uncontrolled infections, other autoimmune diseases, pregnancy or lactation. Diagnoses relied on clinical symptoms, serum thyroxine and TRAb, thyroid ultrasound and orbital computed tomography. Blood from progressor patients was drawn when they were first diagnosed with hyperthyroidism, before any ophthalmopathy symptoms appeared. PBMCs were separated from 8 to 10 ml of fresh peripheral blood using Ficoll-Paque density gradient centrifugation. Patients classed as progressors first received a Graves' hyperthyroidism diagnosis and then went on to develop ophthalmopathy during follow-up. Total RNA was extracted using Trizol reagent, and RNA quality was assessed on an Agilent 2100 Bioanalyzer. Summary of the overall study and its limitations: No statistical method was used to fix the sample size in advance, and group allocation was not hidden from the investigators. A 13 V-J signature model separated ophthalmopathy from stable hyperthyroidism, with approximately 87% sensitivity and about 81% specificity in cross-validation and 80%/75% in testing. In validation, progression to ophthalmopathy was predicted by the model with almost 71% sensitivity and just over 72% specificity, a median of roughly six months before onset. Blood samples also contained most of the expanded thyroid clonotypes (frequency above 0.001), which suggests that blood repertoires may reflect thyroid immune responses.

Concerning this clonotype: Its antigen is not yet known. Per-base quality was not reported, and no clone a single base away is much larger than it.

Sequencing was performed on blood. The receptor was isolated from a man aged 25 to 45 with Graves' hyperthyroidism that later progressed to Graves' ophthalmopathy.

CDR3 reads: CASSPLVNSYEQYF. The DNA sequence follows: TGTGCCAGCAGTCCTCTCGTCAACTCCTACGAGCAGTACTTC. Recombination joined TRBV28 with TRBJ2-7; the D gene assignment is ambiguous. Taken from cysteine to phenylalanine, the CDR3 has 14 residues. The kept DNA is CDR3 alone, 42 bases in frame from the first base. V and J are truncated by 5 bases and 0 bases respectively, leaving an intervening sequence of 11 bases. Looking up the germline V gene yields CDR1 MDHEN and CDR2 SYDVKM.